This TCR beta chain was captured in a study of blood T cell repertoires in COVID-19. Study-level background: Donors in the United States, Italy and Spain gave samples during acute or convalescent COVID-19. PBMCs, B-cell-depleted T cells, or T cells were the source of the cDNA or gDNA that made up the material.

As processed by the authors: Amplifying reference gene primers gave estimates of nucleated cell counts. Profiled with immunoSEQ multiplex PCR; TCRdb holds only in-frame clones, not every one. The DNA gave D and trimming, while V, J and clone size come from that table. The table lists about 59,000 clones, approximately 85% of them singletons, with about 16% in the top ten. There are 16 residues in the CDR3. The germline V gene encodes CDR1 SEHNR and CDR2 FQNEAQ (reference sequence). The ends were cut back, 0 bases at V and 0 bases at J, with 8 bases in the middle. The clonotype comes from a human donor in a cohort sampled during active COVID-19. The chain has TRBV7-9 and TRBJ1-4, with D unclear. Material for sequencing was peripheral blood. The CDR3 region has the DNA TGTGCCAGCAGCTTAGCGGAGGGAGCAACTAATGAAAAACTGTTTTTT. Translating it yields CASSLAEGATNEKLFF.